This entry describes one T cell receptor beta chain. The method was immunoSEQ multiplex PCR; TCRdb's version includes in-frame clones alone and lacks a portion of them. The sample lists 50,000 to 75,000 clones, 86% occurring once. CDR1 MNHNS and CDR2 SASEGT come from the germline V gene. This CDR3 has 15 amino acids. V gave up 3 bases and J gave up 3 bases, with 12 bases separating them. This sample stems from a study of OX40 agonist ivuxolimab in advanced cancers. The chain uses TRBV6-1 and TRBJ1-3; a weak D match, TRBD1 (5 bases). The material sequenced was CD4+ or CD8+ T cells sorted from blood, taken in a trial of the OX40 agonist ivuxolimab. The TCR originated in an adult with an advanced solid tumor such as melanoma, head and neck, liver or kidney cancer. DNA of the CDR3: TGTGCCAGCAGTGAGGCTCGGGGGAGTGGAAACACCATATATTTT. It is translated as CASSEARGSGNTIYF.